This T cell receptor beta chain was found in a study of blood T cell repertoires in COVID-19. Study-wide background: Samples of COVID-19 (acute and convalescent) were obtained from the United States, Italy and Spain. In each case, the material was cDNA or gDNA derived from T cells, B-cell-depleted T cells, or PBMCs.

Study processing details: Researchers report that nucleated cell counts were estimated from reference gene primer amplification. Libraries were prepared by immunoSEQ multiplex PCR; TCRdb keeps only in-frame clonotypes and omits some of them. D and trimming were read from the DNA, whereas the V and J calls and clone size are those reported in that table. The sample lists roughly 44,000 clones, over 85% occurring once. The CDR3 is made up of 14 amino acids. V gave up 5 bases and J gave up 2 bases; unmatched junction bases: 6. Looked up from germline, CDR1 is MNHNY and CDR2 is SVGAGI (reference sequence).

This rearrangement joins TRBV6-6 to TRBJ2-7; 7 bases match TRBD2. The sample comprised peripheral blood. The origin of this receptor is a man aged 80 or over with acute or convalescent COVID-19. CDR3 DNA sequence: TGTGCCAGCAGTATGACTAGCTCGACCTACGAGCAGTACTTC. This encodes CASSMTSSTYEQYF.